This is a list of T cell receptor beta chains from one sample in a study of blood T cell repertoires in COVID-19. Libraries were prepared by immunoSEQ multiplex PCR; TCRdb keeps only in-frame clonotypes and omits some of them. The sample carries roughly 200,000 clones, around four fifths recorded once. Sequencing used peripheral blood. The receptors derive from a man aged 70-80 years with active or convalescent COVID-19. The CDR3 runs from the conserved cysteine through the conserved F or W. A D gene is named only where the DNA matches it firmly. Clone size is given for some rows only: seen once, a few or many times, or a class if the clone is expanded.

>13|TRBV24-1|.|.|TRBJ1-1
CATLGQLNTEAFF
TGTGCCACCCTGGGGCAGCTAAACACTGAAGCTTTCTTT
>13|TRBV12-3/TRBV12-4|.|.|TRBJ2-5
CASSTGFQETQYF
TGTGCCAGCAGCACAGGGTTCCAAGAGACCCAGTACTTC
>14|TRBV19|.|.|TRBJ2-5
CASSIRQIWETQYF
TGTGCCAGTAGTATAAGACAGATATGGGAGACCCAGTACTTC
>15|TRBV18|.|.|TRBJ2-2
CASSPLIANTGELFF
TGTGCCAGCTCACCTTTAATCGCGAACACCGGGGAGCTGTTTTTT
>15|TRBV29-1|.|TRBD2|TRBJ2-3
CSAFGLAGRTDTQYF
TGCAGCGCCTTCGGACTAGCGGGGAGGACAGATACGCAGTATTTT
>15|TRBV5-1|.|TRBD2|TRBJ2-7
CASSLASGISYEQYF
TGCGCCAGCAGCTTGGCTAGCGGGATCTCCTACGAGCAGTACTTC
>17|TRBV4-2|.|TRBD1|TRBJ1-1
CASSQAHGPGGDTEAFF
TGTGCCAGCAGCCAAGCTCATGGGCCAGGGGGCGACACTGAAGCTTTCTTT
>14|TRBV9|.|.|TRBJ1-5
CASSGGGGMGPQHF
TGTGCCAGCAGCGGCGGGGGGGGCATGGGGCCCCAGCATTTT
>14|TRBV5-6|.|.|TRBJ1-2
CAGTTGNRYYGYTF
TGTGCCGGCACTACAGGGAACCGCTACTATGGCTACACCTTC
>14|TRBV5-1|.|TRBD1|TRBJ1-1
CASGLGTENTEAFF
TGCGCCAGCGGGCTTGGGACAGAGAACACTGAAGCTTTCTTT
>13|TRBV5-4|.|.|TRBJ1-2
CASSPDTSYGYTF
TGTGCCAGCAGCCCAGACACGTCATATGGCTACACCTTC
>11|TRBV11-2|.|.|TRBJ1-2
CASSSDYGYTF
TGTGCCAGCAGCTCCGACTATGGCTACACCTTC
>13|TRBV12-3/TRBV12-4|.|.|TRBJ1-2
CASSLLAGAGYTF
TGTGCCAGCAGTTTACTGGCAGGGGCCGGCTACACCTTC
>16|TRBV5-4|.|.|TRBJ2-6
CASGSLGETGANVLTF
TGTGCCAGCGGATCCCTAGGGGAAACCGGGGCCAACGTCCTGACTTTC
>15|TRBV12-5|.|TRBD2|TRBJ2-7
CASGRNPGGLGEQYF
TGTGCTAGTGGTCGCAACCCGGGAGGGTTAGGCGAGCAGTACTTC
>19|TRBV5-1|once|TRBD1|TRBJ2-6
CASSLELGGSRDGANVLTF
TGCGCCAGCAGCTTGGAATTAGGGGGCTCACGGGATGGGGCCAACGTCCTGACTTTC
>16|TRBV7-2|.|TRBD2|TRBJ2-3
CASSFSSGGGTDTQYF
TGTGCCAGCAGCTTCTCTAGCGGGGGGGGCACAGATACGCAGTATTTT
>11|TRBV5-1|.|.|TRBJ1-2
CASSLGAGYTF
TGCGCCAGCAGCTTGGGGGCTGGCTACACCTTC
>17|TRBV7-9|.|TRBD2|TRBJ2-5
CASSLRSGLAGVETQYF
TGTGCCAGCAGCTTAAGGAGCGGACTAGCGGGAGTAGAGACCCAGTACTTC
>18|TRBV11-2|few|TRBD1|TRBJ2-3
CASSLRSGTGVGTDTQYF
TGTGCCAGCAGCTTAAGGAGCGGGACAGGGGTAGGAACAGATACGCAGTATTTT
>13|TRBV11-2|.|.|TRBJ1-1
CASSFSPNTEAFF
TGTGCCAGCAGCTTTAGTCCTAATACTGAAGCTTTCTTT
>15|TRBV4-1|.|TRBD2|TRBJ2-7
CTSSQGTSGRIEQYF
TGCACCAGCAGCCAAGGGACTAGCGGGAGGATCGAGCAGTACTTC
>17|TRBV7-6|few|TRBD1|TRBJ1-1
CASSLEGQVPSNTEAFF
TGTGCCAGCAGCTTAGAGGGACAGGTCCCTTCGAACACTGAAGCTTTCTTT
>13|TRBV19|.|.|TRBJ1-2
CASGIGQLYGYTF
TGTGCCAGTGGAATTGGACAGCTCTATGGCTACACCTTC
>11|TRBV19|.|.|TRBJ2-1
CASSLYGEQFF
TGTGCCAGTAGTCTATATGGTGAGCAGTTCTTC
>16|TRBV3-1/TRBV3-2|once|TRBD2|TRBJ2-7
CASSQAYRAGGYEQYF
TGTGCCAGCAGCCAAGCGTACAGAGCGGGGGGCTACGAGCAGTACTTC
>14|TRBV6-5|.|TRBD1|TRBJ1-2
CASRPGGLDYGYTF
TGTGCCAGCAGGCCAGGGGGCTTGGACTATGGCTACACCTTC
>14|TRBV14|.|TRBD1|TRBJ1-2
CASSPGTGGFGYTF
TGTGCCAGCAGCCCCGGGACAGGGGGATTTGGCTACACCTTC
>16|TRBV21-1|.|.|TRBJ2-3
CASSNCTGQGPDTQYF
TGTGCCAGCAGCAATTGTACCGGACAGGGGCCGGATACGCAGTATTTT
>15|TRBV10-3|.|.|TRBJ1-2
CAISESVGQSYGYTF
TGTGCCATCAGTGAGTCTGTAGGACAGTCTTATGGCTACACCTTC
>15|TRBV30|.|.|TRBJ2-3
CAWSATQFLTDTQYF
TGTGCCTGGAGTGCGACACAATTTCTCACAGATACGCAGTATTTT
>12|TRBV19|once|.|TRBJ1-1
CASSRSGPEAFF
TGTGCCAGTAGTAGAAGTGGGCCGGAAGCTTTCTTT
>14|TRBV2|.|.|TRBJ2-3
CASSAQTISDTQYF
TGTGCCAGCAGTGCTCAGACTATCTCAGATACGCAGTATTTT
>14|TRBV20-1|few|.|TRBJ1-2
CSASQPGGPAGYTF
TGCAGTGCTAGTCAGCCGGGGGGACCGGCTGGCTACACCTTC
>12|TRBV10-2|.|.|TRBJ1-2
CASSSGDYGYTF
TGCGCCAGCTCTTCGGGGGACTATGGCTACACCTTC
>14|TRBV19|.|.|TRBJ1-2
CASSSRQEDYGYTF
TGTGCCAGTAGTTCACGACAGGAGGACTATGGCTACACCTTC
>13|TRBV30|once|TRBD1|TRBJ1-3
CAWEGQSGNTIYF
TGTGCCTGGGAGGGACAGTCTGGAAACACCATATATTTT
>14|TRBV11-2|.|.|TRBJ2-6
CATSPLSGANVLTF
TGTGCCACCTCTCCCCTCTCTGGGGCCAACGTCCTGACTTTC
>15|TRBV20-1|.|TRBD2|TRBJ2-1
CSASASGSAQNEQFF
TGCAGTGCTAGTGCAAGCGGGAGCGCGCAGAATGAGCAGTTCTTC
>16|TRBV3-1/TRBV3-2|.|.|TRBJ1-4
CASSQGNTDFNEKLFF
TGTGCCAGCAGCCAGGGTAACACGGACTTTAATGAAAAACTGTTTTTT
>13|TRBV18|.|.|TRBJ1-2
CASSPQGKNGYTF
TGTGCCAGCTCACCGCAGGGAAAGAACGGCTACACCTTC
>14|TRBV19|.|TRBD1|TRBJ2-2
CASSITGGGGELFF
TGTGCCAGTAGTATTACAGGGGGCGGCGGGGAGCTGTTTTTT
>14|TRBV5-1|.|TRBD1|TRBJ2-7
CASSIGQGAGEQYF
TGCGCCAGCAGCATAGGACAGGGGGCGGGCGAGCAGTACTTC
>18|TRBV4-3|.|.|TRBJ1-3
CASSRGPVGGVSGNTIYF
TGCGCCAGCAGCCGCGGACCCGTCGGGGGAGTCTCTGGAAACACCATATATTTT
>14|TRBV7-8|.|.|TRBJ2-7
CASSLTVLSYEQYF
TGTGCCAGCAGCTTGACAGTCCTCTCCTACGAGCAGTACTTC
>15|TRBV7-6|.|TRBD1|TRBJ2-1
CASSLMTGGYNEQFF
TGTGCCAGCAGCCTGATGACAGGGGGCTACAATGAGCAGTTCTTC
>17|TRBV4-3|.|TRBD2|TRBJ2-2
CASSQDERGAGPGELFF
TGCGCCAGCAGCCAAGACGAGCGGGGGGCCGGTCCCGGGGAGCTGTTTTTT
>13|TRBV6-2/TRBV6-3|.|.|TRBJ2-5
CASSPPLQETQYF
TGTGCCAGCAGCCCCCCACTGCAAGAGACCCAGTACTTC
>15|TRBV9|.|.|TRBJ1-2
CASSVDGRANYGYTF
TGTGCCAGCAGCGTAGACGGCAGGGCTAACTATGGCTACACCTTC
>13|TRBV6-5|.|.|TRBJ1-5
CASRQSFDQPQHF
TGTGCCAGCAGACAGAGCTTTGATCAGCCCCAGCATTTT
>15|TRBV27|.|.|TRBJ2-5
CASSLIQGLQETQYF
TGTGCCAGCAGCCTAATCCAGGGGCTGCAAGAGACCCAGTACTTC
>14|TRBV7-2|.|TRBD2|TRBJ2-1
CASSYRTSGSEQFF
TGTGCCAGCAGCTATAGGACTAGCGGGAGTGAGCAGTTCTTC
>13|TRBV6-5|.|.|TRBJ1-1
CASTEGRDTEAFF
TGTGCCAGCACCGAAGGGAGGGACACTGAAGCTTTCTTT
>15|TRBV6-5|.|TRBD1|TRBJ1-4
CASSYAQGAGEKLFF
TGTGCCAGCAGTTACGCCCAGGGGGCCGGAGAAAAACTGTTTTTT
>13|TRBV24-1|.|.|TRBJ2-2
CATSDVSTGELFF
TGTGCCACCAGTGATGTGTCGACCGGGGAGCTGTTTTTT